This T cell receptor beta chain is from a study of control samples from healthy donors and cancer patients. The method was immunoSEQ multiplex PCR; TCRdb's version includes in-frame clones alone and lacks a portion of them. The sample lists 130,000 to 150,000 clones, around 90% seen once, with over 4% in the top ten. Input material: blood. This clonotype was sampled from a man aged 30 to 45 in good health.

This CDR3 reads CASSLGTLHGTDTQYF. CDR3 nucleotide sequence: TGTGCCAGCAGCTTAGGCACGCTCCACGGCACAGATACGCAGTATTTT. This chain connects TRBV7-3 to TRBJ2-3; D gene ambiguous. The CDR3 consists of 16 residues. V was cut by 2 bases and J by 1 base, with 13 bases left in between. The germline CDR1 and CDR2 sequences are SGHTA and FQGTGA.